This passage covers 15 T cell receptor beta chains from one sample sequenced in a study of metastatic and nonmetastatic thyroid tumors. Prior to thyroid surgery, none of the patients had received any treatment. TCRdb reassembled clones from the PCR reads with MiXCR. The sample yields 30,000 to 40,000 clones, over 12% seen once. The specimen sequenced was blood. These receptor sequences come from a male donor with papillary thyroid cancer or a benign thyroid nodule (not recorded which). Some clones in this sample may be carry-over from other donors' samples.

This clone has ten or more counts. The chain links TRBV12-3 or TRBV12-4 to TRBJ2-2; 10 nucleotides match TRBD2. The CDR3 consists of 15 residues. The J segment lost 3 bases and the V segment lost 9 bases, leaving 7 bases of the junction unmatched. CDR3 sequence: CASALAGEYTGELFF. The CDR3 nucleotides are TGTGCCAGTGCCCTAGCGGGAGAGTACACCGGGGAGCTGTTTTTT.

V usage is TRBV20-1 and J usage is TRBJ2-7; the match to TRBD2 covers 9 bases. V was clipped by 0 bases and J by 4 bases; unmatched bases: 1. Germline V lookup: CDR1 DFQATT, CDR2 SNEGSKA (reference sequence). The CDR3 runs to 13 residues. In DNA form, the CDR3 reads TGCAGTGCTAGAGAGACTAGCGGATACGAGCAGTACTTC. Translating gives CSARETSGYEQYF.

This clone was seen a few times. The chain uses TRBV6-1 and TRBJ2-7, with TRBD1 matching over 7 bases. Unmatched junction bases numbered 6, after V lost 2 bases and J lost 5 bases. Per the germline V gene, CDR1 is MNHNS and CDR2 is SASEGT. The CDR3 consists of 14 residues. The CDR3 DNA sequence: TGTGCCAGCAGTGAAAGGGGGCGGGTTCACGAGCAGTACTTC. Translation: CASSERGRVHEQYF.

This clone was picked up many times. V is TRBV6-1 and J is TRBJ2-7; unclear D gene. Per the germline V gene, CDR1 is MNHNS and CDR2 is SASEGT. CDR3 length: 12 amino acids. Trimming cost V 3 bases and J 9 bases, with 12 bases left between them. This chain's CDR3 is CASSDLGYRQYF. The CDR3 DNA reads TGTGCCAGCAGTGATCTAGGGTACCGGCAGTACTTC.

At least ten counts were recorded for this clone. V is TRBV9 and J is TRBJ2-1; D perhaps matches TRBD2 (6 bases). Trimming removed 2 bases from V and 6 bases from J, with 15 bases in between. The CDR3 sequence is 15 residues long. CDR1 and CDR2 from the germline V gene are SGDLS and YYNGEE. Here the CDR3 reads CASSVNNLGGNEQFF. In DNA, the CDR3 is TGTGCCAGCAGCGTTAATAACTTGGGGGGCAATGAGCAGTTCTTC. The full variable domain, its missing parts supplied by reference TRBV9 and TRBJ2-1, is DSGVTQTPKHLITATGQRVTLRCSPRSGDLSVYWYQQSLDQGLQFLIQYYNGEERAKGNILERFSAQQFPDLHSELNLSSLELGDSALYFCASSVNNLGGNEQFFGPGTRLTVL.

This clone was counted many times. Since a much larger clone is just one base distant, this may be a read error. The chain recombines TRBV24-1 with TRBJ2-5; D possibly matches TRBD1 or TRBD2 (6 bases each). The length of the CDR3 is 11 residues. Germline loops: CDR1 KGHDR, CDR2 SFDVKD. The CDR3 loop reads CATSLGGTQHF. CDR3 DNA sequence: TGTGCCACAAGTTTAGGGGGGACCCAGCACTTC.

Turning to this clone: This may come from a read error, since a much larger clone is one base off. The chain joins TRBV7-2 to TRBJ2-5; D call uncertain. V dropped 1 base and J dropped 5 bases, with 14 bases sitting between them. Germline CDR1 is SGHTA and CDR2 is FQGNSA. The CDR3 runs 15 residues. The CDR3 is CASSLVLSESETQYF. The CDR3, as DNA: TGTGCCAGCAGCTTAGTGCTGAGCGAGAGTGAGACCCAGTACTTC.

The table lists this clone with a few counts. This may be a read error, as it is one base from a much larger clone. Because the CDR3 is missing its conserved closing phenylalanine or tryptophan, this is likely a read error. V usage is TRBV6-1 and J usage is TRBJ2-5, with D possibly matching TRBD1 (6 bases). Germline V gene data show CDR1 as MNHNS and CDR2 as SASEGT. This CDR3 is 15 amino acids long. The germline V and J ends were trimmed by 5 bases and 5 bases, with 18 bases remaining between them. The CDR3 nucleotides read TGTGCCAGCAGTCATCCGGGACAAGGCAGTGAGACCCAGTACTCC. It translates to CASSHPGQGSETQYS.

The chain couples TRBV7-9 to TRBJ2-5; D may be TRBD2 (6 bases). The CDR3 sequence is 15 residues long. Trimming shortened V by 1 base and J by 2 bases, and 11 bases separated the two germline ends. The V gene's germline CDR1 is SEHNR and CDR2 FQNEAQ (reference sequence). The CDR3 DNA reads TGTGCCAGCAGCTTAGAACGGGACTCACAAGAGACCCAGTACTTC. Its protein product is CASSLERDSQETQYF.

In this sample, this clone is medium-sized. The rearrangement links TRBV6-1 to TRBJ1-2, with 11 bases aligning to TRBD1. Per the germline V gene, CDR1 is MNHNS and CDR2 is SASEGT. The CDR3 runs to 16 residues. The ends lost 4 bases at V and 7 bases at J; junction bases unmatched: 11. The CDR3 protein is CASSAGQGDGLGGYTF. The CDR3 DNA is TGTGCCAGCAGTGCGGGACAGGGGGATGGATTGGGTGGCTACACCTTC.

Many counts were recorded for this clone. This chain links TRBV30 with TRBJ1-1; TRBD1 might be the D (6 bases). V lost 5 bases to trimming and J lost 3 bases, with 10 bases between them. The CDR3 covers 12 residues. Germline CDR1 reads GTSNPN; CDR2 reads SVGIG (reference sequence). The CDR3 region has the DNA TGTGCCTGGGCAGGACAGCACACTGAAGCTTTCTTT. Residues: CAWAGQHTEAFF.

This clone was counted many times. The chain recombines TRBV28 with TRBJ1-2; 8 bases are shared with TRBD1. The junction had 12 bases not matched to a gene; V was cut back by 7 bases and J by 11 bases. Germline loops: CDR1 MDHEN, CDR2 SYDVKM. The CDR3 consists of 13 residues. The DNA of the CDR3 is TGTGCCAGCATCACACAGGGGGTATATGAATACACCTTC. Amino acid sequence: CASITQGVYEYTF.

The V call is TRBV3-1, the J call TRBJ2-1; 8 positions agree with TRBD2. V lost 4 bases and J lost 8; bases outside the gene matches: 16. Germline V gene sequence: CDR1 LGHDT, CDR2 YNNKEL (reference sequence). This CDR3 has 17 residues. CDR3 amino acids: CASSRRVAGTAGYEQFF. CDR3 sequence (DNA): TGTGCCAGCAGCCGCCGGGTAGCGGGGACCGCGGGTTATGAGCAGTTCTTC.

This clone was seen many times. Here the CDR3 reads CASSSQGTEAFF. The CDR3 coding sequence is TGCGCCAGCAGCTCCCAGGGTACTGAAGCTTTCTTT. The chain carries TRBV5-1 and TRBJ1-1; possible D gene TRBD1, 5 bases. The CDR3 is made up of 12 amino acids. Germline values: CDR1 SGHRS, CDR2 YFSETQ. V lost 3 bases to trimming and J lost 5 bases, with 8 bases between them.

The table lists this clone with many counts. The rearrangement links TRBV7-9 to TRBJ1-1; D perhaps matches TRBD1 (6 bases). CDR3 length equals 15 residues. The V end was cut by 0 bases, the J end by 5 bases, with 13 bases between. The V gene's germline CDR1 is SEHNR and CDR2 FQNEAQ (reference sequence). CDR3: CASSLARGQPTEAFF. DNA of the CDR3: TGTGCCAGCAGCTTAGCGAGAGGACAGCCGACTGAAGCTTTCTTT.